This passage covers 5 T cell receptor beta chains from one sample sequenced in a study of blood T cell repertoires in COVID-19. Profiling relied on immunoSEQ multiplex PCR, and the TCRdb table lists in-frame clones only, not all of them. The sample records some 130,000 clones, about 90% being singletons. The sequenced material came from peripheral blood. These receptors originate from a woman aged 55-69 years with acute or convalescent COVID-19.

Comment on this clone: The CDR3 end shows no conserved phenylalanine or tryptophan, and so a read error is likely. The V gene is TRBV3-1 (or the pseudogene TRBV3-2), the J gene TRBJ1-6; 9 nucleotides agree with TRBD1. The V and J ends lost 4 bases and 9 bases, in that order; junction bases with no gene match: 4. CDR1 is LGHDT and CDR2 is YNNKEL in the germline V gene (reference sequence). This CDR3 contains 14 residues. CDR3 nucleotides: TGTGCCAGCAGCCTCGGACAGGGGAGTTCACCCCTCCACCTT. Amino acid sequence: CASSLGQGSSPLHL.

This clone was observed a handful of times. This specimen includes other DNA sequences encoding the same CDR3. The rearrangement joins TRBV18 to TRBJ2-6, with D maybe TRBD1 (5 bases). CDR3 length: 17 amino acids. V lost 4 bases to trimming and J lost 0 bases, with 13 bases between them. The V gene's germline CDR1 is KGHSH and CDR2 LQKENI. DNA of the CDR3: TGTGCCAGCTCACAATCAGGGATTAGCTCTGGGGCCAACGTCCTGACTTTC. Protein product: CASSQSGISSGANVLTF.

CDR3 bases: TGTGCCAGTAGTACCAAAGCGGGAGGGGGAGAGACCCAGTACTTC. This translates into CASSTKAGGGETQYF. The chain employs TRBV19 and TRBJ2-5, with 10 bases identical to TRBD2. The CDR3 spans 15 residues. J gave up 4 bases and V 4 bases, and 6 bases lay outside the gene matches. The germline V gene encodes CDR1 LNHDA and CDR2 SQIVND (reference sequence).

The chain has TRBV5-6 and TRBJ1-2; perhaps TRBD1 as D (5 bases). V shed 1 base and J shed 5 bases, with 18 bases lying between them. Germline lookup yields CDR1 SGHDT and CDR2 YYEEEE. CDR3 size: 16 residues. This CDR3 reads CASSLFARVGIYGYTF. The DNA of the CDR3 is TGTGCCAGCAGCTTGTTTGCCAGGGTGGGAATTTATGGCTACACCTTC.

This chain joins TRBV19 and TRBJ2-3, with 10 bases matching TRBD2. This CDR3 has 13 amino acids. From germline, CDR1 is LNHDA and CDR2 SQIVND (reference sequence). V shed 10 bases, J shed 4 bases, and the junction held 5 bases outside the gene matches. Written as DNA, the CDR3 is TGTGCCATAAGCGGGAGGGCCCCAGATACGCAGTATTTT. It translates to CAISGRAPDTQYF.